Presented here are 3 T cell receptor beta chains from one specimen sequenced in a study of shared clonotypes between healthy human individuals. Terminally differentiated effector memory CD45RA+ cells were left out of the naive CD8 fraction, which was CD45RO-negative and positively selected for CCR7. The protocol was immunoSEQ multiplex PCR, while the TCRdb copy is restricted to in-frame clones and leaves out a portion. The data hold about 700,000 clones, with 92% observed a single time. The sample comprised naive CD8+ T cells sorted from blood. The receptors derive from a man aged 25-45 years in good health.

The V gene is TRBV10-3, the J gene TRBJ2-1; D is possibly TRBD2 (5 bases). Per germline, CDR1 ENHRY and CDR2 SYGVKD. The CDR3 runs 15 residues. V lost 0 bases to trimming and J lost 5 bases, with 11 bases between them. CDR3 nucleotide sequence: TGTGCCATCAGTGAGTCGGTAGCGCTAAACAATGAGCAGTTCTTC. Translation: CAISESVALNNEQFF.

V and J are TRBV19 and TRBJ2-7; 8 bases are shared with TRBD1. Germline V lookup: CDR1 LNHDA, CDR2 SQIVND (reference sequence). The CDR3 runs 13 residues. The CDR3, as DNA: TGTGGAACGACAGGGGAGCGCCTGTACGAGCAGTACTTC. Protein: CGTTGERLYEQYF.

The V call is TRBV28, the J call TRBJ2-2; D gene uncertain. The germline gives CDR1 MDHEN, CDR2 SYDVKM. There are 14 residues in the CDR3. V lost 5 bases, J lost 4 bases, and 11 bases lay in between. The CDR3 loop is CASSAVQVTGELFF. The CDR3 DNA reads as TGTGCCAGCAGTGCGGTACAAGTCACCGGGGAGCTGTTTTTT.